This TCR beta chain was captured in a study of OX40 agonist ivuxolimab in advanced cancers. Study background: The patients received ivuxolimab by intravenous route every 2 weeks at 0.01 to 10 mg/kg. From roughly 20 to 79 years was the age range, with a mean of about 56 years, and about 83% were male.

Trimming left V 0 bases short and J 2 bases short, with 9 bases between. The CDR3 runs to 14 residues. From germline, CDR1 is SGDLS and CDR2 YYNGEE. Study results and limitations: At 0.1 to 3.0 mg/kg, CD4+ and CD8+ blood T cells expanded clonally by week 6.

To note about this clone: Its antigen is not identified. The identical CDR3 is also encoded by other nucleotide sequences in the sample.

Data came from immunoSEQ multiplex PCR; TCRdb stores just in-frame clones and leaves some out. Seen here are over 55,000 clones, approximately 94% observed once, and the top ten hold around 14%. The sequenced sample was CD4+ or CD8+ T cells sorted from blood, obtained in a trial of the OX40 agonist ivuxolimab. The sequence came from an adult with an advanced solid tumor such as melanoma, head and neck, liver or kidney cancer. V is TRBV9 and J is TRBJ2-7, with D perhaps TRBD2 (7 bases). The CDR3 reads CASSVAGGPYEQYF. The CDR3 DNA sequence: TGTGCCAGCAGCGTAGCGGGGGGCCCCTACGAGCAGTACTTC.